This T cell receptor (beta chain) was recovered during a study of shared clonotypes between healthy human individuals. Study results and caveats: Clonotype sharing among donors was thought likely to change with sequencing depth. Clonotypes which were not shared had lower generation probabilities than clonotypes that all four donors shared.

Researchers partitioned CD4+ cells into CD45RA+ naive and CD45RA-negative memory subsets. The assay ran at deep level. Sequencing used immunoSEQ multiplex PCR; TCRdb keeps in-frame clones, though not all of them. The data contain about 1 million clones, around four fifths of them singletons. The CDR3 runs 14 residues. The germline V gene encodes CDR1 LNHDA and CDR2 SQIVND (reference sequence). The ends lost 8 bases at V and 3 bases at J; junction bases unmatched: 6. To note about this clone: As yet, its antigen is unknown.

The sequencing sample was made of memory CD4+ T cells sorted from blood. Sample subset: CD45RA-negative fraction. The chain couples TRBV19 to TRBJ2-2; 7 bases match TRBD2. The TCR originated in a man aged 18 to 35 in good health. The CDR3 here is CASAELAHTGELFF. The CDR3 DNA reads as TGTGCCAGTGCGGAACTAGCGCACACCGGGGAGCTGTTTTTT.